Below, one T cell receptor beta chain is given with its context. What this receptor recognizes is not known. No much larger clone exists at a distance of one base, and base qualities are not known. These data are taken from a study of cytomegalovirus exposure and HLA in healthy donors (dated by TCRdb to 2016 to 2017). Concerning the study at large: In an earlier analysis of several hundred of the donors, roughly 300 Gb of sequence data and 100 million or so unique TCR beta sequences from 150 million to 200 million T cells were reported. Both class I and class II loci were covered by HLA typing, at four-digit resolution. Along with the approximately 650-subject first cohort, a separate validation cohort of around 120 different subjects was used. A later genetic analysis used genome-wide SNP genotypes for about 55% of the 666 donors, treating that subset as a discovery cohort. In the later analysis, no new phenotypic data were used to find candidate immune exposures; instead, reliance was placed on TCR beta sequences and their occurrence across donors. The study used immunosequencing to profile the T cell repertoires of about 670 subjects and linked those repertoires to cytomegalovirus serostatus. An earlier analysis of 587 of the donors applied high-throughput TCR beta sequencing to assess whether each TCR beta V gene segment acted as functional or pseudogenic. The number of donors typed differed by locus, with roughly 620-630 for A, B, C, DRB1 and DQB1, around 520 for DQA1, 600 to 610 for DPA1, and around 450 for DPB1. To predict cytomegalovirus infection status, the study brought together high-throughput TCR immunosequencing, statistical association of individual TCRs with disease status, and machine learning. Of the 398 genotyped donors, over 80% were placed in the genetic ancestry cluster associated with self-reported Caucasian donors. Donor age, sex, ethnicity and CMV serostatus were compiled alongside the repertoire data. The study aimed to test whether cataloging public T cell receptors could reveal signatures of past pathogen exposure. All discovery cohort repertoires had been generated on a single sequencing platform. Roughly five DR-DQ haplotypes were treated as single units for association and clustering because of strong linkage in the cohort. A later analysis re-examined previously published TCR beta repertoires from 600 to 700 donors and added high-resolution HLA genotyping to investigate patterns of TCR occurrence. Roughly 320 gigabases of sequencing data and roughly 81 million unique TCR sequences made up an early release that covered several hundred HLA-typed donors. Across about 380 genotyped donors of the cohort, an average of roughly 250,000 unique TCR beta nucleotide sequences per donor were sequenced, and roughly a sixth of those sequences were non-productive. Broader findings and caveats from the paper: Assigning TCR associations to individual alleles was difficult when HLA alleles, especially DR and DQ, strongly co-occurred. Only TCR beta chains were sequenced in this cohort, and the absence of alpha or paired-chain data limited detectable features. Because the 87-base-pair reads could not distinguish some IMGT-functional V segments, including TRBV6-2 and TRBV6-3, those segments were excluded. Cytomegalovirus status was reported to be diagnosed by the classifier with high specificity and sensitivity in both the original and validation cohorts. An association between a missense DCLRE1C variant and V-gene and J-gene trimming of TCR beta chains was found in a later genetic analysis and replicated in an independent cohort. The earlier analysis of some 540 of the donors excluded 15 to 20 rarely observed V segments, including chromosome 9 orphons, because counts were too low. A further reported finding was that TCR beta sequences accurately predicted the HLA-A and HLA-B alleles for most subjects in the first cohort. According to a later genetic analysis, donors in an Asian-associated ancestry cluster had fewer N-insertions in productive TCRs than the roughly 700-donor mean. An earlier analysis of around 600 of the donors showed that most TCR beta V segments appeared in productive rearrangements either about 90% or about 30% of the time, which broadly matched IMGT annotations. Sequencing depth was assumed to be roughly uniform across donors in the presence/absence analyses, though that assumption may not hold. Compared with equally common non-associated chains, HLA-associated TCR beta chains in a later analysis were more clonally expanded and had lower generation probabilities. Most TCR sequences were seen in very few donors, while some public TCRs were found in many individuals. Linkage disequilibrium might explain the correlated functional status among segregating V segments, but an unknown experimental factor could not be excluded. In a later analysis, TCR association rates were found to vary across HLA loci, with the most associated TCRs seen for DRB1 alleles and the fewest for HLA-C alleles. Because HLA typing was unavailable for some donors at each locus, only the typed subset was used in association tests. A cluster of highly shared sequence variants was judged likely to represent a technical artifact of the sequencing pipeline. It was suggested by the authors that the approach could potentially be generalized to other disease states and immunological phenotypes. In a later analysis, most CMV-associated TCR beta chains were found to appear HLA-restricted, with HLA associations seemingly driven largely by CMV exposure. In vitro tests confirmed that a few of the cytomegalovirus-associated TCR beta chains recognize cytomegalovirus antigens. In a later analysis, around 15,000 TCR beta sequences were associated with specific HLA alleles at a false discovery rate of 0.05. A total of 150 or so TCR beta chains were listed by the study as associated with cytomegalovirus. A later analysis reported that several top co-occurrence clusters appeared linked to parvovirus B19, influenza, CMV and Epstein-Barr virus. The only immune exposure information available for the cohort was CMV serostatus.

Library method: the immunoSEQ multiplex PCR assay. A mixture of 60 forward primers for TCR Vbeta segments and 13 reverse primers for TCR Jbeta segments was used in the multiplex PCR. The CDR3 region of rearranged TCR beta genes was amplified from genomic DNA with a multiplex PCR assay. On the Illumina HiSeq System, the amplified TCR beta libraries were sequenced as 87-base-pair reads. In the paper's pipeline: A later analysis counted approximately 84 million unique TCR beta chains across the 666 repertoires, and 10 million to 12 million of these chains were shared by at least two donors. Raw reads were error-corrected and collapsed into unique sequences by a nearest-neighbor algorithm in which closely related sequences were merged to remove PCR and sequencing errors. CDR3 sequences were aligned to IMGT reference sequences to assign V, D and J gene segments. For a sequence to be retained, a match of at least six nucleotides to both a V gene segment and a J gene segment was required. A rearrangement counted as productive if the CDR3 had no stop codons and remained in frame with V and J, and every other rearrangement counted as non-productive. Following IMGT convention, CDR3 was defined as the stretch from the second conserved V-encoded cysteine to the conserved J-encoded phenylalanine. In an earlier analysis of more than 550 of the donors, sequences lacking an unambiguous match to a single V gene segment were excluded. An earlier analysis of around 600 of the donors classified V segments as functional when productive rearrangements were above 56.7% and as segregating when the standard deviation between donors was above 5%. A statistical classification framework was built for diagnosing cytomegalovirus status from the catalog of TCR beta chain sequences. In a later analysis, V and J genes were assigned by comparing TCR nucleotide sequences against IMGT/GENE-DB human TR gene sequences. In a later analysis, CDR3 sequences and most-parsimonious VDJ recombination scenarios were assigned using the TCRdist pipeline. In a later analysis, each TCR beta chain was defined by its CDR3 amino acid sequence together with its V-gene family, and reads lacking a unique V-gene family were excluded. To address suspected cross-contamination and a sequencing artifact, a later analysis removed under 600 highly shared, low-generation-probability nucleotide sequences. For each public chain, a later analysis derived a clonal expansion index from normalized ranks of inferred template counts within each repertoire. A later analysis computed generation probabilities with a VDJ recombination model fitted to out-of-frame rearrangements, and checked the results against IGoR. In a later analysis, hypergeometric tests were used to score TCR-TCR, TCR-HLA and TCR-CMV co-occurrence, with a repertoire-size bias correction applied to TCR pairs. To estimate false discovery rates, a later analysis permuted the HLA or CMV assignments 20 times. In a later analysis, co-occurring TCRs were grouped using DBSCAN, with TCRdist sequence similarity added in when clustering inside HLA-allele-positive subsets. For co-occurrence clustering, repertoires with fewer than 30,000 or more than 120,000 public chains were excluded, along with roughly 5 repertoires with anomalous nucleotide sharing. Imported from immuneACCESS, the table was reduced by TCRdb to in-frame sequences with V and J called. These copies leave out some clones; in studies compared against another copy, an unresolved V gene accounts for under half, and the cause of the remainder is not known. V, J and clone size were drawn from that table, and D and trimming were deduced from the DNA. The sample table holds nearly 100,000 clones, of which more than 70% were seen once. Roughly 19% of the sample is taken by the ten largest.

In total, approximately 610 healthy bone marrow donors made up the cohort. At the time of sampling, every cohort member was nominally healthy, though immune exposures that went unrecorded were likely present. The donor tested CMV seropositive and was one of the 289 seropositive cohort members. Each donor provided a peripheral blood sample, and peripheral blood mononuclear cells were used for TCR beta sequencing. The Qiagen DNeasy Blood Extraction Kit was used to extract genomic DNA from the blood cell samples. V and J are truncated by 11 bases and 0 bases respectively, leaving an intervening sequence of 7 bases. The CDR3 runs 12 residues from the cysteine to the phenylalanine. The CDR3 DNA has 36 bases and is translated from base 1. The CDR1 and CDR2 encoded by the germline V gene are MDHEN and SYDVKM.

The TCR was taken from an older woman in good health and CMV-seropositive. Sequenced: PBMCs. Recombination joined TRBV28 with TRBJ2-2; no D gene call is confident. DNA sequence: TGTGCCCTGGAGTCGAACACCGGGGAGCTGTTTTTT. It is translated as CALESNTGELFF.